Presented here are 21 T cell receptor beta chains from one specimen sequenced in a study of graft-versus-host responses after intestinal transplantation. Generated by immunoSEQ multiplex PCR, the TCRdb table keeps only in-frame clones and is missing some. Of some 90,000 clones in the sample, 90% to 95% are singletons; the top ten hold roughly 0.49%. No cognate antigen is known for these TCRs. This material consisted of unstimulated CD8+ T cells sorted from spleen or lymph node cells, taken before intestinal transplant. The origin of the receptors is a human donor who received an intestinal transplant.

This sequence joins TRBV27 and TRBJ2-1; TRBD2 agrees at 7 bases. Germline-derived CDR1 and CDR2 are MNHEY and SMNVEV (reference sequence). The CDR3 has 14 residues. With V trimmed by 6 bases and J by 4 bases, 6 bases remained unmatched. This chain's CDR3 is CASSPGLSYNEQFF. The DNA of the CDR3 is TGTGCCAGCAGCCCGGGACTATCTTACAATGAGCAGTTCTTC.

This clone came up once. The J gene is TRBJ2-5, the V gene TRBV18; 7 bases align to TRBD1. The ends lost 3 bases at V and 2 bases at J; junction bases unmatched: 0. CDR3 length: 13 residues. Looked up from germline, CDR1 is KGHSH and CDR2 is LQKENI. DNA for the CDR3: TGTGCCAGCTCACCGGGACAGCAAGAGACCCAGTACTTC. Translation gives CASSPGQQETQYF. The full variable domain, with the rest looked up from reference TRBV18 and TRBJ2-5, is NAGVMQNPRHLVRRRGQEARLRCSPMKGHSHVYWYRQLPEEGLKFMVYLQKENIIDESGMPKERFSAEFPKEGPSILRIQQVVRGDSAAYFCASSPGQQETQYFGPGTRLLVL.

The genes are TRBV13 and TRBJ2-1, with 7 nucleotides matching TRBD2. CDR3 length equals 14 residues. V was clipped by 1 base and J by 8 bases; unmatched bases: 5. CDR1 and CDR2 from the germline V gene are PRHDT and FYEKMQ (reference sequence). Written as DNA, the CDR3 is TGTGCCAGCAGCTTAGCGGGAGGTAGCTATGAGCAGTTCTTC. Translation: CASSLAGGSYEQFF. Full variable domain (outside the CDR3, taken from reference TRBV13 and TRBJ2-1): AAGVIQSPRHLIKEKRETATLKCYPIPRHDTVYWYQQGPGQDPQFLISFYEKMQSDKGSIPDRFSAQQFSDYHSELNMSSLELGDSALYFCASSLAGGSYEQFFGPGTRLTVL.

The rearrangement uses TRBV5-6 and TRBJ1-2, with D maybe TRBD1 (5 bases). The germline V and J ends were trimmed by 5 bases and 5 bases, with 10 bases remaining between them. The CDR3 consists of 12 residues. Germline assignment: CDR1 SGHDT and CDR2 YYEEEE. The CDR3 sequence: CASRGTAYGYTF. The CDR3 bases are TGTGCCAGCAGGGGGACTGCGTATGGCTACACCTTC.

J is TRBJ2-3 and V is TRBV5-6, with D possibly matching TRBD2 (5 bases). Trimming stripped 2 bases from V and 2 bases from J, with 15 bases between. CDR1 and CDR2 from the germline V gene are SGHDT and YYEEEE. The CDR3 has 16 residues. The CDR3 DNA reads as TGTGCCAGCAGCTTATCCGGAGCGGTGATCACAGATACGCAGTATTTT. Translated, it gives CASSLSGAVITDTQYF.

The V call is TRBV5-5, the J call TRBJ2-7; no clear D gene. The CDR3 totals 15 residues. Germline V gives CDR1 SGHKS, CDR2 YYEKEE (reference sequence). With 4 bases removed from V and 0 bases from J, the gap between germline ends came to 14 bases. Written as DNA, the CDR3 is TGTGCCAGCAGCCCGTACTCGGTAAGCTCCTACGAGCAGTACTTC. It is translated as CASSPYSVSSYEQYF.

This clone appeared a single time. The V call is TRBV2, the J call TRBJ2-7, with TRBD1 matching over 9 bases. V dropped 0 bases and J dropped 7; count of bases not matched to a gene: 10. The germline CDR1 and CDR2 sequences are SNHLY and FYNNEI. CDR3 length: 16 residues. CDR3 loop: CASSEAAGTGMGEQYF. The CDR3 nucleotides read TGTGCCAGCAGTGAAGCTGCCGGGACAGGGATGGGTGAGCAGTACTTC. Full variable domain (rest looked up from reference TRBV2 and TRBJ2-7): EPEVTQTPSHQVTQMGQEVILRCVPISNHLYFYWYRQILGQKVEFLVSFYNNEISEKSEIFDDQFSVERPDGSNFTLKIRSTKLEDSAMYFCASSEAAGTGMGEQYFGPGTRLTVT.

The chain links TRBV7-8 to TRBJ1-5, with D possibly being TRBD1 (6 bases). The germline gives CDR1 SGHVS, CDR2 FQNEAQ. The CDR3 is 20 residues long. Trimming shortened V by 0 bases and J by 0 bases, and 21 bases separated the two germline ends. The CDR3 DNA sequence: TGTGCCAGCAGCTTAGCAGGGGGGTCGGGGAGGGCGCATAGCAATCAGCCCCAGCATTTT. It translates to CASSLAGGSGRAHSNQPQHF.

V gene TRBV4-1 combines with J gene TRBJ2-7, with 14 bases lining up with TRBD2. V was clipped by 4 bases and J by 6 bases; unmatched bases: 2. The CDR3 loop spans 14 amino acids. Germline lookup yields CDR1 MGHRA and CDR2 YSYEKL. CDR3 coding DNA: TGCGCCAGCAGCCTTGGGACTAGCGGGGGCGAGCAGTACTTC. Its translation: CASSLGTSGGEQYF.

The V and J genes are TRBV10-2 and TRBJ1-2; no clear D gene. CDR3 size: 13 residues. The V gene lost 2 bases and the J gene lost 6 bases, with 10 bases spanning the gap. The germline V gene has CDR1 WSHSY and CDR2 SAAADI. The CDR3 here is CASSEEGGHGYTF. In DNA form, the CDR3 reads TGCGCCAGCAGTGAGGAGGGAGGACATGGCTACACCTTC.

The gene calls are TRBV9 and TRBJ1-3, with TRBD1 identical over 7 bases. CDR1 SGDLS and CDR2 YYNGEE come from the germline V gene. V gave up 2 bases and J gave up 0 bases; unmatched junction bases: 2. This CDR3 is built from 15 residues. CDR3 in amino acids: CASSVGQLSGNTIYF. The CDR3 DNA follows: TGTGCCAGCAGCGTGGGACAGCTCTCTGGAAACACCATATATTTT.

The CDR3 coding sequence is TGTGCCAGCAGCGTAGCGTTCGAAGCTGGGGAGAATGAAAAACTGTTTTTT. Its translation: CASSVAFEAGENEKLFF. The rearrangement joins TRBV9 to TRBJ1-4; D is ambiguous. The CDR3 has 17 residues. CDR1 and CDR2 (germline): SGDLS, YYNGEE. V gave up 0 bases and J gave up 5 bases, with 17 bases separating them.

In this sample, this clone turned up once. The chain joins TRBV6-1 to TRBJ1-2; 7 nucleotides align to TRBD1. V lost 1 base to trimming and J lost 4 bases; unmatched junction nucleotides: 9. Germline V CDR1 and CDR2: MNHNS, SASEGT. CDR3 size: 16 residues. CDR3: CASSEEEKGAGYGYTF. In nucleotides, the CDR3 is TGTGCCAGCAGTGAAGAGGAAAAGGGGGCGGGCTATGGCTACACCTTC.

Regarding this clone: At the DNA level, this CDR3 is encoded by other sequences in the same sample as well. The V call is TRBV19, the J call TRBJ2-1; no definite D call. Germline lookup yields CDR1 LNHDA and CDR2 SQIVND (reference sequence). The V end lost 5 bases, the J end lost 0 bases, and 14 bases lay between the germline ends. The CDR3 loop spans 16 amino acids. In DNA form, the CDR3 reads TGTGCCAGTAGTCCTGCGACTGGTAGCTCCTACAATGAGCAGTTCTTC. Protein: CASSPATGSSYNEQFF.

On this clone: Within the sample, other DNA sequences also encode this same CDR3. This rearrangement joins TRBV5-6 to TRBJ2-1; 11 bases agree with TRBD2. The CDR3 has 17 residues. Trimming cost V 3 bases and J 6 bases; bases outside gene matches: 11. Germline CDR1 reads SGHDT; CDR2 reads YYEEEE. The CDR3 spells CASSWGIAGGPGNEQFF. The CDR3 bases are TGTGCCAGCAGCTGGGGGATAGCGGGAGGGCCCGGCAATGAGCAGTTCTTC. The variable domain in full, with the rest retrieved from reference TRBV5-6 and TRBJ2-1, is DAGVTQSPTHLIKTRGQQVTLRCSPKSGHDTVSWYQQALGQGPQFIFQYYEEEERQRGNFPDRFSGHQFPNYSSELNVNALLLGDSALYLCASSWGIAGGPGNEQFFGPGTRLTVL.

J is TRBJ2-2 and V is TRBV9; 9 bases map to TRBD1. The CDR3 consists of 15 residues. V lost 3 bases to trimming and J lost 6 bases; unmatched junction nucleotides: 6. Germline CDR1 is SGDLS and CDR2 is YYNGEE. The CDR3 DNA reads as TGTGCCAGCAGCGGGACAGGGGATAGGTCCGGGGAGCTGTTTTTT. Translated: CASSGTGDRSGELFF.

The V and J genes are TRBV7-6 and TRBJ1-4, with 8 bases fitting TRBD1. Trimming cost V 5 bases and J 7 bases; bases outside gene matches: 6. This CDR3 comprises 14 residues. Germline CDR1 SGHVS, CDR2 FNYEAQ. CDR3 in DNA: TGTGCCAGCAGCCTCCAGGGGGCGGGTGAAAAACTGTTTTTT. As protein: CASSLQGAGEKLFF.

The chain has TRBV29-1 and TRBJ2-1; TRBD2 might be the D (5 bases). Deletions cut 2 bases from V and 0 bases from J, with 11 bases between. The CDR3 contains 15 residues. From germline, CDR1 is SQVTM and CDR2 ANQGSEA. The CDR3, as DNA: TGCAGCGTTGAACGCGGGTCGAGCTCCTACAATGAGCAGTTCTTC. Amino acid sequence: CSVERGSSSYNEQFF.

The genes are TRBV7-9 and TRBJ2-7; 8 bases align to TRBD1. Germline V gives CDR1 SEHNR, CDR2 FQNEAQ (reference sequence). V trimming: 2 bases; J trimming: 3 bases; junction bases outside the gene matches: 3. The CDR3 is made up of 14 amino acids. Written as DNA, the CDR3 is TGTGCCAGCAGCTTAATTGGACAGGGCTACGAGCAGTACTTC. Amino acids: CASSLIGQGYEQYF.

This sequence joins TRBV11-2 and TRBJ2-1; D might be TRBD2 (5 bases). Trimming took 2 bases from V and 8 from J, leaving 7 bases between them. The CDR3 has 12 amino acids. The germline gives CDR1 SGHAT, CDR2 FQNNGV. CDR3 sequence reads: CASSLFGDEQFF. The CDR3 DNA is TGTGCCAGCAGCTTATTCGGGGATGAGCAGTTCTTC.

The gene calls are TRBV5-4 and TRBJ2-7; D is tentatively TRBD1 or TRBD2 (6 bases each). The CDR3 covers 13 residues. V lost 4 bases, J lost 5 bases, and 13 bases lay in between. The germline CDR1 and CDR2 sequences are SGHNT and YYREEE (reference sequence). The CDR3 is CASSMGGHNEQYF. The CDR3 DNA reads TGTGCCAGCAGCATGGGGGGACACAACGAGCAGTACTTC. Filled out from reference TRBV5-4 and TRBJ2-7, the complete variable domain reads ETGVTQSPTHLIKTRGQQVTLRCSSQSGHNTVSWYQQALGQGPQFIFQYYREEENGRGNFPPRFSGLQFPNYSSELNVNALELDDSALYLCASSMGGHNEQYFGPGTRLTVT.